Reported below is one T cell receptor (beta chain). This entry is derived from a study of blood T cell repertoires in COVID-19. Study-wide context: Samples of COVID-19 (acute and convalescent) were obtained from the United States, Italy and Spain. T cells, B-cell-depleted T cells, or PBMCs provided the cDNA or gDNA that served as material.

J gave up 1 base and V 4 bases, and 9 bases lay outside the gene matches. This CDR3 comprises 15 residues. From germline, CDR1 is SQVTM and CDR2 ANQGSEA. TCRdb's table, derived via immunoSEQ multiplex PCR, lists solely in-frame clones and lacks some. The profile shows approximately 150,000 clones, just over 85% of them singletons. This receptor was identified in a woman aged 55-75 years with acute or convalescent COVID-19. V is TRBV29-1 and J is TRBJ1-1; 7 nucleotides match TRBD1. Specimen: peripheral blood. For the CDR3, the DNA is TGCAGCGTTGGTGAGACAGGGTCCAGGAACACTGAAGCTTTCTTT. It specifies CSVGETGSRNTEAFF.